This T cell receptor (beta chain) appears in the sequencing data of a study of blood T cell repertoires in COVID-19. The repertoire was sequenced with immunoSEQ multiplex PCR; TCRdb's copy has only in-frame clones and lacks some. The sample holds some 400,000 clones, 81% seen once. This CDR3 contains 15 residues. CDR1 is KGHSH and CDR2 is LQKENI in the germline V gene. Trimming took 3 bases from V and 1 from J; bases not matched to a gene: 4. The chain carries TRBV18 and TRBJ1-1; 8 nucleotides agree with TRBD1. This sequence originates from a human donor with acute or convalescent COVID-19. The donor label of this sample is uncertain. Specimen: peripheral blood. CDR3 sequence reads: CASSPRQGTNTEAFF. The CDR3 DNA reads as TGTGCCAGCTCACCTCGACAGGGGACGAACACTGAAGCTTTCTTT.